This T cell receptor beta chain was recorded in a study of T cell responses to AZD1222 COVID-19 vaccine. Overall study: Recipients boosted at about 4 weeks or about 12 weeks are pooled.

With respect to this clone: Its antigen is not known.

From germline, CDR1 is SNHLY and CDR2 FYNNEI. The CDR3 covers 13 residues. V was clipped by 6 bases and J by 7 bases; unmatched bases: 5. Data came from immunoSEQ multiplex PCR; TCRdb stores just in-frame clones and leaves some out. The table shows around 100,000 clones, with approximately 91% occurring only once. Study-wide points: Unmutated variant regions are reportedly targeted by nearly half of spike-specific TCRs. Donors skewed white British and female; clonal diversity was possibly underestimated.

The chain links TRBV2 to TRBJ1-4, with TRBD1 matching 7 bases. The material was peripheral blood, obtained on day 0 of AZD1222 vaccination. This sequence was found in an adult in good health. CDR3 amino acids: CASRTGQPEKLFF. For the CDR3, the DNA is TGTGCCAGCAGAACGGGACAGCCTGAAAAACTGTTTTTT.